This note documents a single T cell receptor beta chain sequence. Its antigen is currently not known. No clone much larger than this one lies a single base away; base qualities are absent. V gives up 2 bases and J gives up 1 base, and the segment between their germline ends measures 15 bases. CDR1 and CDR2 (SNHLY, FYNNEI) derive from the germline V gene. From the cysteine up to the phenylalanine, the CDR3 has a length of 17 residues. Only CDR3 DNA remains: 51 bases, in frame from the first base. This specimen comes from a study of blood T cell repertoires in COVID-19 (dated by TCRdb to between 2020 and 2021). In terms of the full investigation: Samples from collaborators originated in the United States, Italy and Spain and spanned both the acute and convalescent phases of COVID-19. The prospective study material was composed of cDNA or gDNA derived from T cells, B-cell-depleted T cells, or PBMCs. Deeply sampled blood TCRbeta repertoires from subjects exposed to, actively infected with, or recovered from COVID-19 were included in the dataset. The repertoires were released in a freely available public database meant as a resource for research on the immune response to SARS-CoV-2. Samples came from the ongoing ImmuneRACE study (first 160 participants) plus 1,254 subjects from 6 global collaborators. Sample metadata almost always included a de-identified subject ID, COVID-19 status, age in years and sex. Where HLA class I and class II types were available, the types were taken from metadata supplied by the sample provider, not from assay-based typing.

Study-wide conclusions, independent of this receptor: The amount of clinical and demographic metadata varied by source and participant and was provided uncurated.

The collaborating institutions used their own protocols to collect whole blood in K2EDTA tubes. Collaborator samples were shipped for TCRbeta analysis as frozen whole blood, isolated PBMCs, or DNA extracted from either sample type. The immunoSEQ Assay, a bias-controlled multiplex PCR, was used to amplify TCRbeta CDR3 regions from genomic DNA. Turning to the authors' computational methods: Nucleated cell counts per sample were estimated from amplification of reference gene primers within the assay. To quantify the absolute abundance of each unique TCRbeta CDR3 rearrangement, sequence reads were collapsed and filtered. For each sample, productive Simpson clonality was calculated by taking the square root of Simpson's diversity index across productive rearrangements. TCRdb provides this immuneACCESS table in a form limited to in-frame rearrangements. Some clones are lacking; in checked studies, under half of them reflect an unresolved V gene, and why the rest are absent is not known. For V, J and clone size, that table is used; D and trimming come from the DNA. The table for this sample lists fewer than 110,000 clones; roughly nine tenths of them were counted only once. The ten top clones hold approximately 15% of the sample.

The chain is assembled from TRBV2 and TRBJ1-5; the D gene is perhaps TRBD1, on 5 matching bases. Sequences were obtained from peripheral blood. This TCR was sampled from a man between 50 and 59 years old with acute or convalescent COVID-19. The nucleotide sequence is TGTGCCAGCAGTGAATGGCACGGGGGGACGAGCAATCAGCCCCAGCATTTT. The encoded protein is CASSEWHGGTSNQPQHF. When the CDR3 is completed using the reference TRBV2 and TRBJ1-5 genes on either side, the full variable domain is EPEVTQTPSHQVTQMGQEVILRCVPISNHLYFYWYRQILGQKVEFLVSFYNNEISEKSEIFDDQFSVERPDGSNFTLKIRSTKLEDSAMYFCASSEWHGGTSNQPQHFGDGTRLSIL.